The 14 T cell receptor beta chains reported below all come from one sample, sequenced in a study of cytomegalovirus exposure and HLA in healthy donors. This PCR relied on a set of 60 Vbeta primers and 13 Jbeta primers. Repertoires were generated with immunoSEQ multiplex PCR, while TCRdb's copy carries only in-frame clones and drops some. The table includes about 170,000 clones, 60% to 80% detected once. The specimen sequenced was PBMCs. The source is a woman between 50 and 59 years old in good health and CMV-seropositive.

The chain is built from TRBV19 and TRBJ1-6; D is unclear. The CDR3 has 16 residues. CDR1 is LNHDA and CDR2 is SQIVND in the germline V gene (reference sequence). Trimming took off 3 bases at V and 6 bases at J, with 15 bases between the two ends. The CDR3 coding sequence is TGTGCCAGTAGTATCCTCCCGCAGCAGGCTAATTCACCCCTCCACTTT. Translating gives CASSILPQQANSPLHF.

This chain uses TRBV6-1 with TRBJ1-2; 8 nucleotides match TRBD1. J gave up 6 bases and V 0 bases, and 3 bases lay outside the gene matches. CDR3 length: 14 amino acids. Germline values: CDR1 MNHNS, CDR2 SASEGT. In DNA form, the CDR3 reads TGTGCCAGCAGTGAAGCCGGGACAGGAAATGGCTACACCTTC. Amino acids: CASSEAGTGNGYTF.

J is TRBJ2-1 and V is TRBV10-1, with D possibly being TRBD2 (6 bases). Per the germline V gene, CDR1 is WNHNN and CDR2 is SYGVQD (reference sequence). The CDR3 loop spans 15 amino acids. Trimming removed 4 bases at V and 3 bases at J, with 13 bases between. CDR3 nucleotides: TGCGCCAGCAGTGTCGGGCGGGGCAACTACAATGAGCAGTTCTTC. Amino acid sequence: CASSVGRGNYNEQFF.

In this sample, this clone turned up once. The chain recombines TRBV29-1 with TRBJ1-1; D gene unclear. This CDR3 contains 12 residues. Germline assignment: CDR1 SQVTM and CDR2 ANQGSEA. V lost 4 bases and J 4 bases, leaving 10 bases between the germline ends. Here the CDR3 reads CSVVETVTEAFF. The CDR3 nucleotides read TGCAGCGTTGTGGAGACGGTCACTGAAGCTTTCTTT.

CDR3 protein: CSVALADQGTQYF. CDR3 nucleotides: TGCAGCGTTGCCTTAGCGGATCAGGGTACGCAGTATTTT. The chain joins TRBV29-1 to TRBJ2-3, with D possibly being TRBD2 (6 bases). The CDR3 consists of 13 residues. Trimming stripped 4 bases from V and 8 bases from J, with 16 bases between. The germline CDR1 and CDR2 sequences are SQVTM and ANQGSEA.

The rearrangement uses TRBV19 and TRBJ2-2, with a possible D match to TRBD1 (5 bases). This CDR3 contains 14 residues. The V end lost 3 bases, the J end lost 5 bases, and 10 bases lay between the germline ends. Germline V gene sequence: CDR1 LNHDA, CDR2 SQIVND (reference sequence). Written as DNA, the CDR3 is TGTGCCAGTAGTATGACCAGGGCAACCGGGGAGCTGTTTTTT. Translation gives CASSMTRATGELFF.

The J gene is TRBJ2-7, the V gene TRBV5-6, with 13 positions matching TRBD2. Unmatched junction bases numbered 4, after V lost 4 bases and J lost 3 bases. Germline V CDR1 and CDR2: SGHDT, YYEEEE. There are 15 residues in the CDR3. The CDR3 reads CASSPRTSGGYEQYF. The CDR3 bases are TGTGCCAGCAGCCCCCGGACTAGCGGGGGCTACGAGCAGTACTTC.

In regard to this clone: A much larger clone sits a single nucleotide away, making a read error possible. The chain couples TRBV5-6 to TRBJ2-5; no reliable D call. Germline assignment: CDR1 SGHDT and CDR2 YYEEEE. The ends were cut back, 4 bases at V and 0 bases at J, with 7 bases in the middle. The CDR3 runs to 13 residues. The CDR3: CASSPSDQETQYF. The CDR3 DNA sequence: TGTGCCAGCAGCCCGAGCGACCAAGAGACCCAGTACTTC.

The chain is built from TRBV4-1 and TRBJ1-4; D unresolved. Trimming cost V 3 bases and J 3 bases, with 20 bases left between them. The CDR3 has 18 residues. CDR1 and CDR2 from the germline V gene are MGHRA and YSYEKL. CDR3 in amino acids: CASSHRALVGRANEKLFF. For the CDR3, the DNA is TGCGCCAGCAGCCATCGCGCTCTGGTAGGGAGGGCTAATGAAAAACTGTTTTTT.

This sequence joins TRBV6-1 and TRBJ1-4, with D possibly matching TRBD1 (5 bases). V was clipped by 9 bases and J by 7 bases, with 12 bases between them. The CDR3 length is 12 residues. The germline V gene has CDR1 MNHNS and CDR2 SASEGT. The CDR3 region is CASKSTGEKLFF. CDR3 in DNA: TGTGCCAGTAAATCAACAGGTGAAAAACTGTTTTTT.

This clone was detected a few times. CDR3 amino acids: CAWGTGSIDTQYF. CDR3 DNA: TGTGCCTGGGGGACAGGGAGTATAGATACGCAGTATTTT. This chain uses TRBV30 with TRBJ2-3; 9 bases align to TRBD1. The CDR3 is made up of 13 amino acids. The trim removed 5 bases at V and 5 bases at J, leaving 5 bases unmatched. In germline, CDR1 is GTSNPN, CDR2 SVGIG (reference sequence).

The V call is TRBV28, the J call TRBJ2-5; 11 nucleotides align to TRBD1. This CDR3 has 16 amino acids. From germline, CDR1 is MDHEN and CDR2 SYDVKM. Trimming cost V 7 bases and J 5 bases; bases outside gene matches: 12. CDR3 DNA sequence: TGTGCCAGCAACCCGAGGGGACAGGGGGAGCAGGAGACCCAGTACTTC. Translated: CASNPRGQGEQETQYF. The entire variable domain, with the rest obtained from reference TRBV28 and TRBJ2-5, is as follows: DVKVTQSSRYLVKRTGEKVFLECVQDMDHENMFWYRQDPGLGLRLIYFSYDVKMKEKGDIPEGYSVSREKKERFSLILESASTNQTSMYLCASNPRGQGEQETQYFGPGTRLLVL.

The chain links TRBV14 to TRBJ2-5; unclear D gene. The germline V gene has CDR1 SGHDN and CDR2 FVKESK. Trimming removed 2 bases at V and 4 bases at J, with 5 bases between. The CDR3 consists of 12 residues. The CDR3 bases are TGTGCCAGCAGCCAATCGGGAGAGACCCAGTACTTC. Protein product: CASSQSGETQYF.

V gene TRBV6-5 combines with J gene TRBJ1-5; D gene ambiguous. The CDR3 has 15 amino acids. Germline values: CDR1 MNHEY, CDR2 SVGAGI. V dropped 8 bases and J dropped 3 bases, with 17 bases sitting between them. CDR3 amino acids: CASGPRNSLNQPQHF. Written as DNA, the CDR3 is TGTGCCAGCGGCCCCCGCAACAGTCTCAATCAGCCCCAGCATTTT.